Sequencing of this T cell receptor (beta chain) was carried out in a study of CD8+CD57+ T cells in acquired aplastic anemia. The TCR beta profiling, which covered VDJ combination and CDR3 sequence, was carried out using genomic DNA as the template. MiXCR, run by TCRdb on the reads, gives a single entry per CDR3 protein. This sample has 270,000 or so distinct CDR3 sequences, with roughly 80% found just once. The length of the CDR3 is 13 residues. Trimming stripped 7 bases from V and 3 bases from J, with 10 bases between. CDR1 and CDR2 from the germline V gene are SGHTA and FQGNSA. All sequencing subjects had displayed CD8+CD57+ cell expansion on flow cytometry.

This clonotype originated in a human donor with aplastic anemia. The material sequenced was sorted CD4+, CD8+, or CD8+CD57+ T cells (not recorded which) from PBMCs. The rearrangement links TRBV7-2 to TRBJ2-1; a weak D match, TRBD1 (5 bases). The CDR3 sequence: CASNRQGYNEQFF. The DNA for the CDR3 is TGTGCCAGCAACCGGCAGGGCTACAATGAGCAGTTCTTC.